This is a list of T cell receptor beta chains from one sample in a study of OX40 agonist ivuxolimab in advanced cancers. Assay: immunoSEQ multiplex PCR; the TCRdb copy retains only in-frame clones and omits some. The sample has 60,000 or so clones; approximately 82% are singletons. The sample consisted of CD4+ or CD8+ T cells sorted from blood, taken in a trial of the OX40 agonist ivuxolimab. The receptors here all came from an adult with an advanced solid tumor such as melanoma, head and neck, liver or kidney cancer. Each CDR3 is given with its conserved first and last residue.

cdr3_length j_call v_call cdr3_aa
15 TRBJ2-3 TRBV7-3 CASSPGLAGRDTQYF
14 TRBJ2-3 TRBV5-1 CASSSDPVADTQYF
16 TRBJ2-5 TRBV11-3 CASSLDSGRARETQYF
14 TRBJ2-7 TRBV9 CASSQGLASYEQYF
13 TRBJ2-5 TRBV2 CASRNRVQETQYF
14 TRBJ1-1 TRBV19 CASRLGGENTEAFF
15 TRBJ2-1 TRBV5-4 CASSSGLAGYNEQFF
14 TRBJ1-1 TRBV9 CASSVEPEGTEAFF
14 TRBJ2-7 TRBV11-2 CASSLTSGSYEQYF
14 TRBJ2-7 TRBV5-4 CASSPSGSSYEQYF
11 TRBJ1-2 TRBV6-1 CASKTGSGYTF
12 TRBJ2-1 TRBV6-5 CASSYPENEQFF
13 TRBJ1-2 TRBV18 CASSPTENYGYTF
15 TRBJ1-5 TRBV5-1 CASILSRGKDQPQHF
11 TRBJ2-5 TRBV27 CASSLGGKKYF
11 TRBJ2-7 TRBV6-5 CASSQVYEQYF
16 TRBJ2-2 TRBV5-6 CASSFRASGITGELFF
17 TRBJ1-4 TRBV5-1 CASSSRTGSLANEKLFF
13 TRBJ1-6 TRBV2 CASSLGRNSPLHF
11 TRBJ2-5 TRBV5-1 CASRVLETQYF
15 TRBJ2-4 TRBV11-2 CASSQVRDRGNIQYF
16 TRBJ2-2 TRBV19 CASSRLGGQYTGELFF
17 TRBJ2-2 TRBV11-3 CASSSGLAGGRTGELFF
13 TRBJ2-7 TRBV5-8 CASSLGGAGEQYF
13 TRBJ2-7 TRBV7-2 CASSPDSLGEQYF
15 TRBJ1-1 TRBV5-5 CASSSTGVRGTEAFF
15 TRBJ2-7 TRBV7-8 CASSLRRDRGYEQYF
13 TRBJ1-5 TRBV2 CASSIESNQPQHF
17 TRBJ2-2 TRBV4-1 CASSQEGGAEGTGELFF
14 TRBJ1-1 TRBV27 CASSLRGKNTEAFF
16 TRBJ2-2 TRBV28 CASSGRASGSPGELFF
14 TRBJ2-7 TRBV28 CASSRPGLAVEQYF
15 TRBJ2-7 TRBV6-6 CASSYSAGVSYEQYF
12 TRBJ2-1 TRBV7-9 CASSYEWGGQFF
16 TRBJ2-3 TRBV7-9 CASSLEGLAGTDTQYF
15 TRBJ2-2 TRBV5-1 CASSFSGRGTGELFF